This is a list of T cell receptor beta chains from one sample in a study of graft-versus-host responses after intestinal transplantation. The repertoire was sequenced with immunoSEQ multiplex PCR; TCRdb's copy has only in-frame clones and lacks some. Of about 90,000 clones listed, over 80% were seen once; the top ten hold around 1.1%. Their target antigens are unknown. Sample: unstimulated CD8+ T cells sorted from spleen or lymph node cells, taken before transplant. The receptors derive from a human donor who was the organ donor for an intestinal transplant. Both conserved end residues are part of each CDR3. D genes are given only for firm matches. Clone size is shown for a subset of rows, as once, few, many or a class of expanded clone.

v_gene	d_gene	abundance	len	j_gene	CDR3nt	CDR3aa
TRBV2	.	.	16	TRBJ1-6	TGTGCCAGCAACCCCTATGACAGACTGATTAATTCACCCCTCCACTTT	CASNPYDRLINSPLHF
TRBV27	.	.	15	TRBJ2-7	TGTGCCAGCAGTTTAATCGTAGCGGCTTCCTCCGAGCAGTACTTC	CASSLIVAASSEQYF
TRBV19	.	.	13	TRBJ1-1	TGTGCCAGTAGAATCGAGGGGGGGACTGAAGCTTTCTTT	CASRIEGGTEAFF
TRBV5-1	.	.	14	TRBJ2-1	TGCGCCAGCAGCTTGGTCCGGGGTGACGATGAGCAGTTCTTC	CASSLVRGDDEQFF
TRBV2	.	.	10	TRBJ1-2	TGTGCCAGCAATGAAAAGGGGTCCTCCTTC	CASNEKGSSF
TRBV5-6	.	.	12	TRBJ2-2	TGTGCCAGCAGCTTCGCTCGCGAGGAGCTGTTTTTT	CASSFAREELFF
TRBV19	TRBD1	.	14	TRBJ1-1	TGTGCCAGTAGTTTGCCGGGACAGGCGACTGAAGCTTTCTTT	CASSLPGQATEAFF
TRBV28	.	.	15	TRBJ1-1	TGTGCCAGCAGTTTAAGGACAGCCGTTAATACGGAAGCTTTCTTT	CASSLRTAVNTEAFF
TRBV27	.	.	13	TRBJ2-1	TGTGCCGCTGGAGGAGCCTCCTACAATGAGCAGTTCTTC	CAAGGASYNEQFF
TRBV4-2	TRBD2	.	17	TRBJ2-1	TGTGCCAGCAGCCATAGTTACGGGGGGAGCTCCTACAATGAGCAGTTCTTC	CASSHSYGGSSYNEQFF
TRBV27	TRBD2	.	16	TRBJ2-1	TGTGCCAGCAGTTTACTCGAGCGGGGGCCCTACAATGAGCAGTTCTTC	CASSLLERGPYNEQFF
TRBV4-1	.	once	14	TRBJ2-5	TGCGCCAGCAGCCAACTGAGGGAGTCGAAGACCCAGTACTTC	CASSQLRESKTQYF
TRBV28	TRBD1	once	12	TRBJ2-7	TGTGCCAGCAGTACTACAGGGGGCGAGCAGTACTTC	CASSTTGGEQYF
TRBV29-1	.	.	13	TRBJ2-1	TGCAGCGTTTGGCAGGTCTCCTACAATGAGCAGTTCTTC	CSVWQVSYNEQFF
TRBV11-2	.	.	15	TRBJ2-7	TGTGCCAGCAGCCCGGGGTGGGGGGACTCCTACGAGCAGTACTTC	CASSPGWGDSYEQYF
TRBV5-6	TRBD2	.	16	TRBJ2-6	TGTGCCAGCAACGCGGGGGGGCCGTCTGGGGCCAACGTCCTGACTTTC	CASNAGGPSGANVLTF
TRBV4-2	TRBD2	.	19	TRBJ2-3	TGTGCCAGCAGCCAAGATAGTCTTACGGGGGGGCCGGGGGGAGATACGCAGTATTTT	CASSQDSLTGGPGGDTQYF
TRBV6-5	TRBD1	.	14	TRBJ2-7	TGTGCCAGCAGAACTGGGACAGGGGTATTCGAGCAGTACTTC	CASRTGTGVFEQYF
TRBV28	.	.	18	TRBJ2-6	TGTGCCAGCAGCTTCCCGGGAGGGGGCGCGGGTGGGGCCAACGTCCTGACTTTC	CASSFPGGGAGGANVLTF
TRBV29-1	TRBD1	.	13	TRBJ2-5	TGCAGCGTTTTGGGGACAGGGATGGAGACCCAGTACTTC	CSVLGTGMETQYF
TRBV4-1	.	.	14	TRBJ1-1	TGCGCCAGCAGCCAAGATTCTTTGTACACTGAAGCTTTCTTT	CASSQDSLYTEAFF
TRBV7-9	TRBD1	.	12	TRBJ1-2	TGTGCCAGCAGCCTGCTCGGGGACAGGGACACCTTC	CASSLLGDRDTF
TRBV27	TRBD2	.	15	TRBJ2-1	TGTGCCAGCAGTTTGGTGGGAGGGTCCTACAATGAGCAGTTCTTC	CASSLVGGSYNEQFF
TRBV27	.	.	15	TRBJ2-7	TGTGCCAGCAGTCCCCTTGAACAGGCGAACTACGAGCAGTACTTC	CASSPLEQANYEQYF
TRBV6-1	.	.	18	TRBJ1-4	TGTGCCAGCAGTGAACCTAGACAGCCGCCTGCTCCAAATGAAAAACTGTTTTTT	CASSEPRQPPAPNEKLFF
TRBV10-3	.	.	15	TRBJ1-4	TGTGCCATCAGTGAGGAGACAGCAACTAATGAAAAACTGTTTTTT	CAISEETATNEKLFF
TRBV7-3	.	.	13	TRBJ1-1	TGTGCCAGCAGCCAAGCGGGGAACACTGAAGCTTTCTTT	CASSQAGNTEAFF
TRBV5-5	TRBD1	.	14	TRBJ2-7	TGTGCCAGCAGCGGACAGGGCCTCACCTACGAGCAGTACTTC	CASSGQGLTYEQYF
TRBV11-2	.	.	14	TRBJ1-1	TGTGCCAGCAGCCCAACAGGCGTGAACACTGAAGCTTTCTTT	CASSPTGVNTEAFF
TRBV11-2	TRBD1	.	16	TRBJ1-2	TGTGCCAGCAGCCCATCCCCCCGGACAGGGGGCTTTGGCTACACCTTC	CASSPSPRTGGFGYTF
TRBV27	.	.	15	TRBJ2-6	TGTGCCAGTCGGGACACAAGCTCTGGGGCCAACGTCCTGACTTTC	CASRDTSSGANVLTF
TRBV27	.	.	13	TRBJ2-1	TGTGCCAGCAGTTACGGCTCCTACAATGAGCAGTTCTTC	CASSYGSYNEQFF
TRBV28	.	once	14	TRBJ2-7	TGTGCCAGCAGTGGCAGGGTGGGCTCCTACGAGCAGTACTTC	CASSGRVGSYEQYF
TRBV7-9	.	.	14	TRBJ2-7	TGTGCCAGCAGCTTAGTCCGGGTGCCCCACGAGCAGTACTTC	CASSLVRVPHEQYF
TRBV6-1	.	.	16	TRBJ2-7	TGTGCCAGCAGTGAAGGACAGCTTCACTTTGTCTACGAGCAGTACTTC	CASSEGQLHFVYEQYF
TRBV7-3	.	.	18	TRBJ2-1	TGTGCCAGCAGCGCAAGCCCGGAGGCAACCCTTCCCTACAATGAGCAGTTCTTC	CASSASPEATLPYNEQFF
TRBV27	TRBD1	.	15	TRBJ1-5	TGTGCCAGCAGTCCCAGGGGACAGGGAAATCAGCCCCAGCATTTT	CASSPRGQGNQPQHF
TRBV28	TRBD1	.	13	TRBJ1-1	TGTGCCAGCAATTACAGGGGCAACACTGAAGCTTTCTTT	CASNYRGNTEAFF
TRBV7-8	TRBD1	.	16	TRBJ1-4	TGTGCCAGCAGCAACCCCATGGACAGGGGAGCTGAAAAACTGTTTTTT	CASSNPMDRGAEKLFF
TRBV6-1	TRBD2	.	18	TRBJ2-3	TGTGCCAGCAGTGAAAGAGGGTGGCGGGGGGGCCGGGCAGATACGCAGTATTTT	CASSERGWRGGRADTQYF
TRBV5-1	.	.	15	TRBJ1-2	TGCGCCAGCAGCTTGGAAAGTTGGGGGGGAGTTGGCTACACCTTC	CASSLESWGGVGYTF
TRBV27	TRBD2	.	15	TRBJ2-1	TGTGCCAGCAGTTTATCTGCCGGGGGGGCCTGGGAGCAGTTCTTC	CASSLSAGGAWEQFF
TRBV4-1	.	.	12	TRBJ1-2	TGCGCCAGCAGCCCGGGGGGCTATGGCTACACCTTC	CASSPGGYGYTF
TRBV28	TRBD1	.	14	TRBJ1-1	TGTGCCAGCAGCCCGATAGACAGGGCCCCTGAAGCTTTCTTT	CASSPIDRAPEAFF
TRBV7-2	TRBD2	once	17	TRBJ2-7	TGTGCCAGCAGCTTCCCCCTAGCGGGAGGCTGGGCCTACGAGCAGTACTTC	CASSFPLAGGWAYEQYF
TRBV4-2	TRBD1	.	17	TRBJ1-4	TGTGCCAGCAGCCCCGGGGACAGGGGCCACCGGAATGAAAAACTGTTTTTT	CASSPGDRGHRNEKLFF
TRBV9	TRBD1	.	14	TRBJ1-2	TGTGCCAGCAGCGTAGTTCCAGGGGGGAGAGGCTACACCTTC	CASSVVPGGRGYTF
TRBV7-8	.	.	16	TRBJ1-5	TGTGCCAGCAGCTTAGTGGACAGTTATAGCAATCAGCCCCAGCATTTT	CASSLVDSYSNQPQHF
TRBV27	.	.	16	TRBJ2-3	TGTGCCAGCAGTTTTTGGGGGGTCGGGGGCACAGATACGCAGTATTTT	CASSFWGVGGTDTQYF
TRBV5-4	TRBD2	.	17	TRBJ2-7	TGTGCCAGCAGCTTGTTAGGGGAGGGCCTTACTATCTACGAGCAGTACTTC	CASSLLGEGLTIYEQYF
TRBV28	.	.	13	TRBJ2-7	TGTGCCAGCAGTTTGGGGCGATCCTACGAGCAGTACTTC	CASSLGRSYEQYF
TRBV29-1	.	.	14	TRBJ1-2	TGCAGCGCTCGACGCAACAGCAAAGACTATGGCTACACCTTC	CSARRNSKDYGYTF
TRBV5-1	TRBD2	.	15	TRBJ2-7	TGCGCCAGCAGCTCCTTGGGGAGGGGTAGCGACGAGCAGTACTTC	CASSSLGRGSDEQYF
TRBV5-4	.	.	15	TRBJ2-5	TGTGCCAGCAGCTTGTGGCCGGGGAGCCAAGAGACCCAGTACTTC	CASSLWPGSQETQYF